The 22 T cell receptor beta chains below all came from one sample that was sequenced in a study of shared clonotypes between healthy human individuals. Clones were sequenced by immunoSEQ multiplex PCR, and TCRdb holds only the in-frame ones, with some missing. The sample records a few hundred thousand clones, around 86% being singletons. Sequenced material: memory CD8+ T cells sorted from blood. The subset was: CD45RO+ cells pooled with CCR7-negative TemRA cells. These TCRs come from a man aged 18 to 30 in good health.

This clone was counted between two and nine times. The V and J genes are TRBV30 and TRBJ1-1; D unclear. V lost 0 bases and J lost 1, with 12 bases in between. The CDR3 is 15 amino acids. Germline values: CDR1 GTSNPN, CDR2 SVGIG (reference sequence). Here the CDR3 DNA reads TGTGCCTGGAGTGTAGTTTCTTCGGGGAACACTGAAGCTTTCTTT. This codes for CAWSVVSSGNTEAFF. Looking up the rest from reference TRBV30 and TRBJ1-1 gives the full variable domain: SQTIHQWPATLVQPVGSPLSLECTVEGTSNPNLYWYRQAAGRGLQLLFYSVGIGQISSEVPQNLSASRPQDRQFILSSKKLLLSDSGFYLCAWSVVSSGNTEAFFGQGTRLTVV.

V is TRBV7-2 and J is TRBJ2-5; the match to TRBD2 covers 7 bases. V lost 6 bases and J lost 5; bases outside the gene matches: 9. The CDR3 totals 14 residues. Germline CDR1 and CDR2: SGHTA and FQGNSA. The CDR3 here is CASSLIAGGETQYF. CDR3 DNA: TGTGCCAGCAGTTTAATAGCGGGCGGGGAGACCCAGTACTTC.

The V and J genes are TRBV27 and TRBJ2-7, with D unclear. With 2 bases removed from V and 0 bases from J, the gap between germline ends came to 8 bases. Germline CDR1 is MNHEY and CDR2 is SMNVEV (reference sequence). The CDR3 covers 14 residues. CDR3 DNA: TGTGCCAGCAGTTTAAATGGCCGCTCCTACGAGCAGTACTTC. This encodes CASSLNGRSYEQYF.

The chain uses TRBV28 and TRBJ1-6; no firm D call. Looked up from germline, CDR1 is MDHEN and CDR2 is SYDVKM. The CDR3 runs to 14 residues. The V end lost 5 bases, the J end lost 13 bases, and 18 bases lay between the germline ends. CDR3 in amino acids: CASSMDGSNQPLHF. In nucleotides, the CDR3 is TGTGCCAGCAGTATGGACGGATCGAATCAGCCCCTCCACTTT.

The chain employs TRBV5-1 and TRBJ2-3, with D perhaps TRBD1 or TRBD2 (5 bases each). V shed 4 bases and J shed 7 bases, with 13 bases lying between them. Germline V CDR1 and CDR2: SGHRS, YFSETQ. The CDR3 consists of 13 residues. The CDR3 bases are TGCGCCAGCAGCCCGGGGCGCATCTATACGCAGTATTTT. Residues: CASSPGRIYTQYF.

The rearrangement links TRBV29-1 to TRBJ2-5; D gene unclear. The germline CDR1 and CDR2 sequences are SQVTM and ANQGSEA. V lost 3 bases, J lost 2 bases, and 10 bases lay in between. The CDR3 has 13 amino acids. This CDR3 is CSVEGPRQETQYF. The CDR3 DNA reads TGCAGCGTTGAGGGCCCTAGACAAGAGACCCAGTACTTC.

This sequence joins TRBV6-5 and TRBJ1-5; D call uncertain. Trimming pared 8 bases from V and 0 bases from J, leaving 14 bases between. The V gene's germline CDR1 is MNHEY and CDR2 SVGAGI. The CDR3 runs 15 residues. Here the CDR3 reads CASGEASLSNQPQHF. The CDR3 DNA follows: TGTGCCAGCGGGGAGGCCTCGCTTAGCAATCAGCCCCAGCATTTT.

Remarks on this clone: Germline and junction disagree at one end, which may indicate a read error. The V gene is TRBV11-2, the J gene TRBJ1-2; 8 bases map to TRBD1. CDR3 size: 11 residues. Germline V gene sequence: CDR1 SGHAT, CDR2 FQNNGV. This CDR3 is CASTKMTGDHF. In DNA form, the CDR3 reads TGTGCCAGCACCAAGATGACAGGGGACCATTTC. Using reference TRBV11-2 and TRBJ1-2 for the parts outside the CDR3, the full variable domain is EAGVAQSPRYKIIEKRQSVAFWCNPISGHATLYWYQQILGQGPKLLIQFQNNGVVDDSQLPKDRFSAERLKGVDSTLKIQPAKLEDSAVYLCASTKMTGDHFGSGTRLTVV.

A few counts support this clone. The chain recombines TRBV7-9 with TRBJ1-1; D remains unclear. The germline CDR1 and CDR2 sequences are SEHNR and FQNEAQ (reference sequence). The germline V and J ends were trimmed by 1 base and 5 bases, with 11 bases remaining between them. This CDR3 contains 14 residues. CDR3 DNA: TGTGCCAGCAGCTTAGTTACCGGGGTGACTGAAGCTTTCTTT. Translating gives CASSLVTGVTEAFF.

The chain is built from TRBV13 and TRBJ2-7; no clear D gene. The CDR3 runs 16 residues. CDR1 and CDR2 (germline): PRHDT, FYEKMQ (reference sequence). Deletions cut 5 bases from V and 5 bases from J, with 22 bases between. The CDR3 region has the DNA TGTGCCAGCAGCATGACGGATGGGGTACTATTACACGAGCAGTACTTC. Its protein product is CASSMTDGVLLHEQYF.

The chain employs TRBV5-4 and TRBJ2-1; D call uncertain. Germline CDR1 reads SGHNT; CDR2 reads YYREEE (reference sequence). CDR3 length: 17 amino acids. Between the trimmed V and J ends, which lost 0 bases and 4 bases, there was a span of 17 bases. The CDR3 DNA is TGTGCCAGCAGCTTGGCGGTCGTGGACGGATTATACAATGAGCAGTTCTTC. Amino acid sequence: CASSLAVVDGLYNEQFF.

This chain joins TRBV30 and TRBJ2-5; no firm D call. The CDR3 extends over 12 amino acids. Germline CDR1 is GTSNPN and CDR2 is SVGIG (reference sequence). Trimming took off 1 base at V and 1 base at J, with 4 bases between the two ends. The CDR3 sequence: CAWSDVQETQYF. Here the CDR3 DNA reads TGTGCCTGGAGTGACGTCCAAGAGACCCAGTACTTC.

As regards this clone: One end of the junction does not line up with germline, which may come from a read error. J is TRBJ2-7 and V is TRBV2; 13 bases agree with TRBD2. Germline V gene sequence: CDR1 SNHLY, CDR2 FYNNEI. The CDR3 sequence is 12 residues long. The CDR3 nucleotides read TGTGCCAGCACCACAACTAGCGGGAGGGCTCACTTC. This sequence encodes CASTTTSGRAHF.

The chain links TRBV7-6 to TRBJ2-7; TRBD1 matches at 12 bases. The J segment lost 7 bases and the V segment lost 5 bases, leaving 9 bases of the junction unmatched. The CDR3 totals 15 residues. Germline V gene lookup returns CDR1 SGHVS and CDR2 FNYEAQ. CDR3 in amino acids: CASSIGTGGAGEQYF. CDR3 sequence (DNA): TGTGCCAGCAGCATCGGGACAGGGGGCGCGGGGGAGCAGTACTTC.

The genes are TRBV4-1 and TRBJ1-2; TRBD1 is a possible D gene (6 bases). V was cut by 4 bases and J by 8 bases, with 20 bases left in between. This CDR3 comprises 15 residues. Germline lookup yields CDR1 MGHRA and CDR2 YSYEKL. This CDR3 is CASSPSTGLEEGYTF. The DNA for the CDR3 is TGCGCCAGCAGCCCTTCTACAGGGCTGGAAGAAGGCTACACCTTC.

This clone showed up just a few times. V usage is TRBV2 and J usage is TRBJ2-4; 8 positions match TRBD1. Trimming removed 6 bases from V and 0 bases from J; junction bases left unmatched: 7. The germline gives CDR1 SNHLY, CDR2 FYNNEI. CDR3 length: 16 residues. The CDR3 coding sequence is TGTGCCAGCAGGCTTGACAGGGGAGGAGCCAAAAACATTCAGTACTTC. Its protein product is CASRLDRGGAKNIQYF.

The chain combines TRBV18 with TRBJ2-7; 11 nucleotides match TRBD2. Germline V gene sequence: CDR1 KGHSH, CDR2 LQKENI. The CDR3 is 14 amino acids. V lost 4 bases to trimming and J lost 2 bases; unmatched junction nucleotides: 1. CDR3 loop: CASSLTSGTYEQYF. For the CDR3, the DNA is TGTGCCAGCTCACTGACTAGCGGGACCTACGAGCAGTACTTC.

The genes are TRBV7-6 and TRBJ2-7, with D tentatively TRBD1 or TRBD2 (6 bases each). The CDR3 has 14 amino acids. Between the trimmed V and J ends, which lost 4 bases and 5 bases, there was a span of 15 bases. Per the germline V gene, CDR1 is SGHVS and CDR2 is FNYEAQ. The CDR3 sequence is CASSSGDSRDEQYF. In DNA form, the CDR3 reads TGTGCCAGCAGCTCAGGGGACTCCCGGGACGAGCAGTACTTC. The entire variable domain, with the rest obtained from reference TRBV7-6 and TRBJ2-7, is as follows: GAGVSQSPRYKVTKRGQDVALRCDPISGHVSLYWYRQALGQGPEFLTYFNYEAQQDKSGLPNDRFSAERPEGSISTLTIQRTEQRDSAMYRCASSSGDSRDEQYFGPGTRLTVT.

This clone appeared many times. The chain combines TRBV25-1 with TRBJ1-5; D remains ambiguous. From germline, CDR1 is MGHDK and CDR2 SYGVNS. V was trimmed by 3 bases and J by 3 bases, leaving 9 bases between them. This CDR3 is built from 14 residues. For the CDR3, the DNA is TGTGCCAGCAGTGAGTGGGCTTACAATCAGCCCCAGCATTTT. Protein product: CASSEWAYNQPQHF.

This chain's CDR3 is CASSFGLAGDGELFF. Here the CDR3 DNA reads TGTGCCAGCAGCTTCGGACTAGCGGGAGACGGGGAGCTGTTTTTT. The chain has TRBV7-2 and TRBJ2-2; 13 positions agree with TRBD2. Per germline, CDR1 SGHTA and CDR2 FQGNSA. V dropped 3 bases and J dropped 7; count of bases not matched to a gene: 2. This CDR3 is 15 amino acids long.

The rearrangement links TRBV9 to TRBJ2-3, with 11 bases identical to TRBD2. The ends lost 4 bases at V and 3 bases at J; junction bases unmatched: 7. The germline gives CDR1 SGDLS, CDR2 YYNGEE. This CDR3 region has 16 residues. The CDR3 reads CASSIFSGGATDTQYF. The DNA of the CDR3 is TGTGCCAGCAGCATATTTAGCGGGGGGGCGACAGATACGCAGTATTTT.

This clone showed up just once. The rearrangement links TRBV28 to TRBJ2-7; TRBD1 matches at 8 bases. The CDR3 is 14 amino acids. V lost 8 bases, J lost 4 bases, and 10 bases stayed unmatched. The germline V gene has CDR1 MDHEN and CDR2 SYDVKM. The DNA of the CDR3 is TGTGCCAGCGGAAAGACAGGGGAATGGTACGAGCAGTACTTC. The encoded protein is CASGKTGEWYEQYF.